This T cell receptor (beta chain) came from a study of blood T cell repertoires in COVID-19. The wider study: Samples representing acute and convalescent COVID-19 were sourced from the United States, Italy and Spain.

Original methodology: Using reference gene primer amplification, nucleated cell counts were estimated. Sequencing used immunoSEQ multiplex PCR; TCRdb keeps in-frame clones, though not all of them. D and trimming were read from the DNA, whereas the V and J calls and clone size are those reported in that table. In the table there are about 480,000 clones, around nine tenths of which are singletons. V gave up 5 bases and J gave up 0 bases, with 13 bases separating them. The CDR3 length is 15 residues. Germline CDR1 SGHTA, CDR2 FQGNSA. Participants' own reports of clinical history determined their cohort assignment.

This clonotype originated in a woman aged 55-69 years who had recovered from COVID-19. Sequenced input: PBMCs or T cells enriched from blood (not recorded which). The V gene is TRBV7-2, the J gene TRBJ1-1; a weak D match, TRBD1 (6 bases). CDR3 DNA sequence: TGTGCCAGCAGCCCCGGGACACGCTTGAACACTGAAGCTTTCTTT. Protein sequence: CASSPGTRLNTEAFF.